Presented here are 13 T cell receptor beta chains from one specimen sequenced in a study of shared clonotypes between healthy human individuals. Profiling relied on immunoSEQ multiplex PCR, and the TCRdb table lists in-frame clones only, not all of them. The repertoire holds 2 million to 2.5 million clones, roughly 95% seen once, with 0.1% to 0.15% in the top ten. The sequencing input was naive CD4+ T cells sorted from blood. Sample subset: CD45RA+ positively selected. These receptors came from a man aged 18 to 35 in good health.

J is TRBJ1-1 and V is TRBV2; D is perhaps TRBD1 (6 bases). The CDR3 totals 13 residues. CDR1 SNHLY and CDR2 FYNNEI come from the germline V gene. Trimming took 6 bases from V and 4 from J, leaving 12 bases between them. CDR3 nucleotides: TGTGCCAGCAGCACAGGGCGGGTCACTGAAGCTTTCTTT. This encodes CASSTGRVTEAFF.

This rearrangement joins TRBV18 to TRBJ2-5; TRBD2 matches at 8 bases. The germline gives CDR1 KGHSH, CDR2 LQKENI. This CDR3 has 12 residues. V lost 6 bases, J lost 5 bases, and 2 bases stayed unmatched. CDR3 nucleotides: TGTGCCAGCTCCGGGACTAGTGAGACCCAGTACTTC. Translating gives CASSGTSETQYF.

The chain's CDR3 is CASSMTGMTYNSPLHF. For the CDR3, the DNA is TGTGCCAGTAGTATGACAGGGATGACCTATAATTCACCCCTCCACTTT. The genes are TRBV19 and TRBJ1-6; 7 positions match TRBD1. Trimming took 3 bases from V and 2 from J; bases not matched to a gene: 4. The CDR3 runs to 16 residues. CDR1 is LNHDA and CDR2 is SQIVND in the germline V gene (reference sequence).

The genes are TRBV10-3 and TRBJ1-1, with D maybe TRBD1 (6 bases). The V gene's germline CDR1 is ENHRY and CDR2 SYGVKD. CDR3 length equals 13 residues. Between the trimmed V and J ends, which lost 10 bases and 1 base, there was a span of 13 bases. The CDR3 sequence is CASSRTENTEAFF. CDR3 coding DNA: TGTGCCAGTTCGAGGACAGAGAACACTGAAGCTTTCTTT.

The chain joins TRBV5-4 to TRBJ2-7; 9 nucleotides agree with TRBD1. Per the germline V gene, CDR1 is SGHNT and CDR2 is YYREEE (reference sequence). Germline trimming cut 0 bases from V and 2 bases from J; bases unmatched to any gene: 3. The CDR3 length is 15 residues. The CDR3 sequence: CASSLAGQGPYEQYF. The DNA for the CDR3 is TGTGCCAGCAGCTTGGCGGGACAGGGCCCCTACGAGCAGTACTTC.

This chain joins TRBV5-4 and TRBJ2-7, with 10 positions matching TRBD2. Germline V gene lookup returns CDR1 SGHNT and CDR2 YYREEE (reference sequence). The junction had 4 bases not matched to a gene; V was cut back by 4 bases and J by 3 bases. The CDR3 is made up of 14 amino acids. The CDR3 sequence is CASSHSGGYYEQYF. DNA of the CDR3: TGTGCCAGCAGCCATAGCGGGGGGTACTACGAGCAGTACTTC.

This clone was observed a handful of times. Different DNA sequences within this sample yield the same CDR3. This chain links TRBV2 with TRBJ2-7; 9 positions agree with TRBD1. Germline V gene data show CDR1 as SNHLY and CDR2 as FYNNEI. V shed 6 bases, J shed 3 bases, and the junction held 0 bases outside the gene matches. The CDR3 has 12 residues. The CDR3 DNA reads as TGTGCCAGCAGGGGACAGGGCTACGAGCAGTACTTC. This encodes CASRGQGYEQYF.

The chain is built from TRBV18 and TRBJ1-4, with a weak D call TRBD1 (6 bases). This CDR3 has 16 residues. Trimming pared 6 bases from V and 7 bases from J, leaving 21 bases between. The V gene's germline CDR1 is KGHSH and CDR2 LQKENI. The CDR3 protein is CASSPERGGGIEKLFF. The CDR3 DNA reads TGTGCCAGCTCCCCCGAGAGGGGGGGAGGGATTGAAAAACTGTTTTTT.

V and J are TRBV19 and TRBJ2-5; D perhaps matches TRBD2 (6 bases). V was trimmed by 5 bases and J by 7 bases, leaving 14 bases between them. Germline V gene lookup returns CDR1 LNHDA and CDR2 SQIVND (reference sequence). There are 13 residues in the CDR3. This CDR3 reads CASSETSLGTQYF. The CDR3 coding sequence is TGTGCCAGTAGTGAGACTAGTCTAGGGACCCAGTACTTC.

The V call is TRBV2, the J call TRBJ1-6; D not resolved. V shed 8 bases and J shed 1 base, with 12 bases lying between them. The germline V gene has CDR1 SNHLY and CDR2 FYNNEI. The CDR3 runs 15 residues. CDR3 residues: CASGGKSSYNSPLHF. DNA of the CDR3: TGTGCCAGCGGTGGGAAAAGTTCCTATAATTCACCCCTCCACTTT. The full variable domain, completed using reference TRBV2 and TRBJ1-6, is EPEVTQTPSHQVTQMGQEVILRCVPISNHLYFYWYRQILGQKVEFLVSFYNNEISEKSEIFDDQFSVERPDGSNFTLKIRSTKLEDSAMYFCASGGKSSYNSPLHFGNGTRLTVT.

For this clone: One junction end does not reproduce the germline sequence, and a read error may be involved. The chain recombines TRBV18 with TRBJ1-2; TRBD1 might be the D (6 bases). In germline, CDR1 is KGHSH, CDR2 LQKENI. The CDR3 covers 17 residues. The CDR3 loop reads CASSPRRVRGAEHGYTF. The CDR3 coding sequence is TGTGCCAGCTCCCCACGTCGGGTCAGGGGAGCAGAGCATGGCTACACCTTC. Drawing the rest from reference TRBV18 and TRBJ1-2, the complete variable domain is NAGVMQNPRHLVRRRGQEARLRCSPMKGHSHVYWYRQLPEEGLKFMVYLQKENIIDESGMPKERFSAEFPKEGPSILRIQQVVRGDSAAYFCASSPRRVRGAEHGYTFGSGTRLTVV.

This rearrangement joins TRBV22-1 to TRBJ2-7; TRBD1 is taken as the D call from the table, unchecked against the DNA. TRBV22-1 is designated a pseudogene. There are 14 residues in the CDR3. CDR3 coding DNA: TGTCCTGGGAGCGCACAGAGGACAGGGAAAGAGCAGTACTTC. Translation gives CPGSAQRTGKEQYF.

The chain employs TRBV2 and TRBJ2-5; TRBD2 matches at 9 bases. Germline CDR1 is SNHLY and CDR2 is FYNNEI. Trimming at V came to 4 bases and at J to 2 bases, leaving 5 bases not matched to a gene. The CDR3 consists of 15 residues. DNA for the CDR3: TGTGCCAGCAGTGCGGCTAGCGGGACTCAAGAGACCCAGTACTTC. Its translation is CASSAASGTQETQYF. The entire variable domain, with the rest obtained from reference TRBV2 and TRBJ2-5, is as follows: EPEVTQTPSHQVTQMGQEVILRCVPISNHLYFYWYRQILGQKVEFLVSFYNNEISEKSEIFDDQFSVERPDGSNFTLKIRSTKLEDSAMYFCASSAASGTQETQYFGPGTRLLVL.